This T cell receptor beta chain is drawn from a study of blood T cells in healthy people across ages. Study outcomes and limitations: Greater diversity and more naive CD4+ cells were seen in long-lived donors than in aged donors.

A second PCR, run for 7 to 11 cycles, used a sample-barcoded 5' primer plus a J-beta primer mix. Template switching added a 12-random-nucleotide identifier to every cDNA molecule. Using its own MiXCR run on the 5' RACE reads, TCRdb lists one record per CDR3 protein. The table includes 760,000 or so distinct CDR3 sequences, 20% to 30% detected once. This clonotype has just a few counts. What it binds is unknown. The CDR3 consists of 14 residues. V gave up 6 bases and J gave up 2 bases; unmatched junction bases: 9. Germline-derived CDR1 and CDR2 are SQVTM and ANQGSEA. Donors each provided 7.5 to 10 milliliters of peripheral blood. The data were also submitted as part of a second study, on T cells of mothers and their children.

Sequenced sample: blood. The origin of this receptor is a boy aged 10-17 years in good health. The chain joins TRBV29-1 to TRBJ1-2; TRBD1 matches at 7 bases. CDR3 sequence reads: CSVVTGTENYGYTF. CDR3 in DNA: TGCAGCGTCGTCACCGGGACAGAGAACTATGGCTACACCTTC.